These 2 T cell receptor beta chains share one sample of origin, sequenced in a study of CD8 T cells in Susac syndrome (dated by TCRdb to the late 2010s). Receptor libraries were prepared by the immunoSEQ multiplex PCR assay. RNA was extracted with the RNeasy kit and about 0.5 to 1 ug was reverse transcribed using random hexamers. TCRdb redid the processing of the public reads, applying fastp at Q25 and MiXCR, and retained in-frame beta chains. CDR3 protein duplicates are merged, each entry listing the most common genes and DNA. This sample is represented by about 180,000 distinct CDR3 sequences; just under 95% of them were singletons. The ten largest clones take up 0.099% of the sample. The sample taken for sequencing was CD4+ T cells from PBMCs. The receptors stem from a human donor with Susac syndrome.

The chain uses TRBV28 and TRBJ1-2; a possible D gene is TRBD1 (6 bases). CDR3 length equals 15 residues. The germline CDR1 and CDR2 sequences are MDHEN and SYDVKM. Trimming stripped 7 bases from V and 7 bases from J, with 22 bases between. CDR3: CASTPGTSAYFGYTF. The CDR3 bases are TGTGCCAGCACCCCCGGGACATCCGCCTACTTTGGCTACACCTTC.

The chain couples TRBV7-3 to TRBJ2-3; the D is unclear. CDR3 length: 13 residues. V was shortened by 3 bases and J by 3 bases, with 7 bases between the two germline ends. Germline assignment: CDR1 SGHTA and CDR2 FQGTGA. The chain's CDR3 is CASSFSITDTQYF. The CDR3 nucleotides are TGTGCCAGCAGCTTTAGTATAACAGATACGCAGTATTTT.